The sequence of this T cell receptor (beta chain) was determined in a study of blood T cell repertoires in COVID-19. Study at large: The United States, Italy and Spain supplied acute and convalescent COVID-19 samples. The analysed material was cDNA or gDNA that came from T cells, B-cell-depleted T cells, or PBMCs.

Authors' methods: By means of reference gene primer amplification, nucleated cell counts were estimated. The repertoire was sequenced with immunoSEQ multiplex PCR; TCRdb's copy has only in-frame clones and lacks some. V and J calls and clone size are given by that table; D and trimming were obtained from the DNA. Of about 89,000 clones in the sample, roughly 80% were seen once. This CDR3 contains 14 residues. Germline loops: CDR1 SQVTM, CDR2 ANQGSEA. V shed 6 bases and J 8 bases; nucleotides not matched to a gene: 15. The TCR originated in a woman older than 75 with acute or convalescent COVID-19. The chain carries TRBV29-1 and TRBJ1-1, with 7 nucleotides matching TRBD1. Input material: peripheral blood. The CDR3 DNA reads TGCAGCGTCAGTAAAAACCTGCGAGGGGGCGAAGCTTTCTTT. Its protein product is CSVSKNLRGGEAFF.